The rows below give T cell receptor beta chains drawn from one sample of a study of PD-1 blockade in classical Hodgkin lymphoma. Some clones are missing from TCRdb's copy, which holds only in-frame ones; the method was immunoSEQ multiplex PCR. The sample includes under 70,000 clones, approximately 89% seen only once; the top ten take around 13%. This specimen consisted of peripheral blood mononuclear cells (PBMCs), obtained at baseline. These receptors originate from a human donor with classical Hodgkin lymphoma. CDR3s include the opening cysteine and the closing phenylalanine or tryptophan. The D gene is left open where the match is weak. Some rows mark clone size as missing; the rest say once, few, many or name a class of expanded clone.

D	size	J	V	CDR3	DNA
TRBD2	.	TRBJ2-7	TRBV6-5	CASSSLAGFSYEQYF	TGTGCCAGCAGTTCACTAGCGGGATTCTCCTACGAGCAGTACTTC
.	few	TRBJ2-7	TRBV7-2	CASSLVTGTPSEQYF	TGTGCCAGCAGCTTAGTAACCGGGACCCCCTCCGAGCAGTACTTC
TRBD1	.	TRBJ1-4	TRBV7-2	CASSTRQGAEKLFF	TGTGCCAGCAGCACTCGACAGGGAGCCGAAAAACTGTTTTTT
.	few	TRBJ1-1	TRBV7-9	CASRGGGNTEAFF	TGTGCCAGCAGGGGTGGAGGGAACACTGAAGCTTTCTTT
.	.	TRBJ1-3	TRBV5-1	CASSLGGWGNTIYF	TGCGCCAGCAGCTTGGGAGGTTGGGGAAACACCATATATTTT
.	.	TRBJ1-3	TRBV19	CASTNGGLGTGNTIYF	TGTGCCAGTACCAATGGGGGTCTCGGTACTGGAAACACCATATATTTT
TRBD1	.	TRBJ2-7	TRBV19	CASSRDRGSYEQYF	TGTGCCAGTAGCCGGGACAGGGGGTCTTACGAGCAGTACTTC
TRBD1	few	TRBJ1-5	TRBV7-8	CASSSLRGTVNQPQHF	TGTGCCAGCAGCTCCCTCCGTGGGACAGTAAATCAGCCCCAGCATTTT
.	.	TRBJ2-3	TRBV12-5	CASGPSTDTQYF	TGTGCTAGTGGTCCCTCCACAGATACGCAGTATTTT
.	once	TRBJ2-5	TRBV7-2	CASSAVGGTQYF	TGTGCCAGCAGCGCCGTGGGGGGGACCCAGTACTTC
TRBD1	once	TRBJ1-3	TRBV7-2	CASRTGVSGNTIYF	TGTGCCAGCAGAACAGGGGTCTCTGGAAACACCATATATTTT
.	.	TRBJ1-4	TRBV6-1	CASKGVLATNEKLFF	TGTGCCAGCAAGGGGGTCCTTGCAACTAATGAAAAACTGTTTTTT
.	.	TRBJ1-6	TRBV19	CASSPRQARNSPLHF	TGTGCCAGTAGTCCAAGACAGGCCCGGAATTCACCCCTCCACTTT
TRBD1	.	TRBJ1-1	TRBV6-5	CASSSNGQGTDGAFF	TGTGCCAGCAGCTCTAATGGACAGGGCACCGACGGAGCTTTCTTT
.	.	TRBJ2-7	TRBV7-9	CASSVPGASWGEQYF	TGTGCCAGCAGCGTTCCCGGGGCCTCATGGGGCGAGCAGTACTTC
.	.	TRBJ1-5	TRBV19	CASSILSTSNQPQHF	TGTGCCAGTAGTATTCTATCCACTTCAAATCAGCCCCAGCATTTT
.	.	TRBJ1-3	TRBV6-5	CASSYEGLPGNTIYF	TGTGCCAGCAGTTACGAAGGGCTACCTGGAAACACCATATATTTT
.	.	TRBJ1-2	TRBV6-6	CASSSPYGYTF	TGTGCCAGCTCAAGCCCCTATGGCTACACCTTC
.	.	TRBJ1-4	TRBV10-3	CAIKGNEKLFF	TGTGCCATCAAGGGTAATGAAAAACTGTTTTTT
.	.	TRBJ1-1	TRBV11-2	CASSPYRVGTEAFF	TGTGCCAGCAGCCCGTACAGGGTTGGAACTGAAGCTTTCTTT
.	.	TRBJ1-4	TRBV28	CASSLEGGGEKLFF	TGTGCCAGCAGTTTAGAAGGGGGAGGGGAAAAACTGTTTTTT
.	.	TRBJ2-1	TRBV7-8	CASSSSSMGYNEQFF	TGTGCCAGCAGCTCGTCTAGCATGGGCTACAATGAGCAGTTCTTC
TRBD1	.	TRBJ1-2	TRBV2	CAFGGIWGQSDYGYTF	TGTGCCTTCGGAGGCATATGGGGACAGAGTGACTATGGCTACACCTTC
.	once	TRBJ2-7	TRBV5-6	CASSLPGNGEQYF	TGTGCCAGCAGCTTGCCCGGGAATGGCGAGCAGTACTTC
.	few	TRBJ2-1	TRBV7-3	CASSFTLDNEQFF	TGTGCCAGCAGCTTTACTCTGGACAATGAGCAGTTCTTC
.	.	TRBJ2-5	TRBV5-6	CASSLEETQYF	TGTGCCAGCAGCTTGGAAGAGACCCAGTACTTC
.	.	TRBJ1-2	TRBV5-4	CASSLSRGYGYTF	TGTGCCAGCAGCTTGAGCCGGGGCTATGGCTACACCTTC
.	.	TRBJ2-5	TRBV28	CASLPINVFRETQYF	TGTGCCAGCCTCCCTATCAACGTGTTTCGGGAGACCCAGTACTTC
.	once	TRBJ2-1	TRBV7-7	CATGNYNEQFF	TGTGCCACCGGCAACTACAATGAGCAGTTCTTC